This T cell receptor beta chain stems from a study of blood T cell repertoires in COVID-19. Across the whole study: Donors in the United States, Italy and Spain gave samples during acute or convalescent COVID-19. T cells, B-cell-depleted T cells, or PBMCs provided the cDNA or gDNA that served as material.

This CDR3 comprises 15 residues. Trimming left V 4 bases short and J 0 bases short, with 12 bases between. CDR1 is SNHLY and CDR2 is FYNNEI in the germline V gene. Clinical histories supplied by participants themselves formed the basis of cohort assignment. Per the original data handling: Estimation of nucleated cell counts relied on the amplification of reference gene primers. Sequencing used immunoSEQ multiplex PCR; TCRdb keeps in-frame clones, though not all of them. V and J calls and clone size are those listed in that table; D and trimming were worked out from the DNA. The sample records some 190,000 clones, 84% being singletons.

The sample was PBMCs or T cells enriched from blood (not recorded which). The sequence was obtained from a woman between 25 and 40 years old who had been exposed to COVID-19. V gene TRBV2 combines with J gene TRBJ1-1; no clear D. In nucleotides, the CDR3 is TGTGCCAGCAGTGTGGAGCAGTCCATGAACACTGAAGCTTTCTTT. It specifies CASSVEQSMNTEAFF.